This TCR beta chain originates from a study of early T cells in non-severe SARS-CoV-2 infection. Study as a whole: RNA in bulk from unsorted whole blood was sequenced, and chains were unpaired. General study results and limits: VDJdb matches were skewed toward anti-spike CD8 T cell responses.

Comments on this clonotype: The antigen is not known.

MiXCR, run by TCRdb on the 5' RACE reads, gives a single entry per CDR3 protein. The data hold almost 30,000 distinct CDR3 sequences, with 5.7% observed a single time. The CDR3 has 14 amino acids. The germline CDR1 and CDR2 sequences are SEHNR and FQNEAQ (reference sequence). V lost 7 bases to trimming and J lost 6 bases, with 17 bases between them. This receptor was obtained from an adult who was a healthcare worker with PCR-confirmed SARS-CoV-2 infection or an uninfected control (not recorded which). The rearrangement joins TRBV7-9 to TRBJ2-3; TRBD1 is a possible D gene (6 bases). Sequencing input: whole blood. The CDR3 loop is CASNRLQGLDTQYF. In nucleotides, the CDR3 is TGTGCCAGCAACCGTCTACAGGGATTGGATACGCAGTATTTT.